The 8 T cell receptor beta chains below all came from one sample that was sequenced in a study of T-cell reconstitution after alpha-beta-depleted transplantation in children. Molecular barcoding with unique molecular identifiers was used for the TCRbeta library. TCRdb reanalysed the PCR reads using MiXCR and keeps one entry per CDR3 protein. The sample lists 490,000 or so distinct CDR3 sequences, about an eighth occurring once. This specimen was PBMCs from the stem cell graft donor, taken from the stem cell graft. The receptors derive from a human donor who donated a stem cell graft to a child with combined immunodeficiency.

This clonotype appeared a few times. V is TRBV12-3 or TRBV12-4 and J is TRBJ1-2; D uncertain. V was clipped by 4 bases and J by 3 bases, with 9 bases between them. The CDR3 totals 13 residues. The CDR3 loop is CASSYNCYYGYTF. The CDR3 DNA sequence: TGTGCCAGCAGTTATAACTGCTACTATGGCTACACCTTC.

J is TRBJ1-1 and V is TRBV19, with 10 bases fitting TRBD1. This CDR3 region has 16 residues. CDR1 is LNHDA and CDR2 is SQIVND in the germline V gene (reference sequence). The ends lost 8 bases at V and 4 bases at J; junction bases unmatched: 13. The DNA for the CDR3 is TGTGCCAGTCGGCCGGGACAGGGGATCTTTTCCACTGAAGCTTTCTTT. Protein product: CASRPGQGIFSTEAFF.

V gene TRBV30 combines with J gene TRBJ2-7; D not certain. Trimming removed 4 bases at V and 3 bases at J, with 13 bases between. CDR3 size: 13 residues. Germline CDR1 and CDR2: GTSNPN and SVGIG (reference sequence). The CDR3 loop reads CAWNKGVYYEQYF. For the CDR3, the DNA is TGTGCCTGGAATAAGGGTGTTTACTACGAGCAGTACTTC.

In its sample, this clonotype was seen a few times. The rearrangement links TRBV11-3 to TRBJ2-7; 7 bases fit TRBD1. Trimming removed 3 bases from V and 0 bases from J; junction bases left unmatched: 8. This CDR3 has 16 residues. Germline-derived CDR1 and CDR2 are SGHNT and YENEEA. The CDR3 is CASSFEGADPSYEQYF. The CDR3 nucleotides are TGTGCCAGCAGCTTTGAGGGGGCGGACCCCTCCTACGAGCAGTACTTC.

This clonotype occurred a few times. V is TRBV20-1 and J is TRBJ2-1; D could derive from TRBD1 or TRBD2 (5 bases each). CDR1 and CDR2 (germline): DFQATT, SNEGSKA (reference sequence). CDR3 length equals 16 residues. Trimming took off 0 bases at V and 6 bases at J, with 18 bases between the two ends. The CDR3 coding sequence is TGCAGTGCTAGAGATATGGCGGGCCCTGGGGGCAATGAGCAGTTCTTC. Translated: CSARDMAGPGGNEQFF.

The chain employs TRBV5-1 and TRBJ1-2; D ambiguous. The CDR3 is 15 amino acids. Per germline, CDR1 SGHRS and CDR2 YFSETQ. The V gene lost 0 bases and the J gene lost 0 bases, with 9 bases spanning the gap. The CDR3 protein is CASSLEPRTNYGYTF. The CDR3 DNA reads as TGCGCCAGCAGCTTGGAACCGCGTACTAACTATGGCTACACCTTC.

DNA of the CDR3: TGCAGCGCACGCCCCCGGGACAGACTATACGAGCAGTACTTC. Protein product: CSARPRDRLYEQYF. V usage is TRBV29-1 and J usage is TRBJ2-7; TRBD1 aligns across 7 bases. In germline, CDR1 is SQVTM, CDR2 ANQGSEA. The V and J ends lost 7 bases and 4 bases, in that order; junction bases with no gene match: 13. This CDR3 is 14 amino acids long.

There are many counts of this clonotype. J is TRBJ2-1 and V is TRBV6-2 or TRBV6-3; D call uncertain. The CDR3 consists of 14 residues. The germline V gene encodes CDR1 MNHEY and CDR2 SVGEGT. V was trimmed by 6 bases and J by 7 bases, leaving 16 bases between them. The CDR3 nucleotides read TGTGCCAGCAGCTCGACCGAGGCCGGTAATGAGCAGTTCTTC. Protein sequence: CASSSTEAGNEQFF.